This is a list of T cell receptor beta chains from one sample in a study of CD8 T cells in Susac syndrome. TCRdb itself ran the immunoSEQ multiplex PCR reads through MiXCR, one entry per CDR3 protein. The repertoire includes about 170,000 distinct CDR3 sequences, approximately 94% of them detected once, and about 0.12% sits in the top ten. Sequenced sample: CD4+ T cells from PBMCs. These receptors all come from a human donor with Susac syndrome. Both conserved end residues are part of each CDR3. Each record gives: clone size, V gene, D gene, J gene, CDR3 protein, CDR3 DNA. D genes are given only for firm matches. Not all rows give a size; the values are once, few, many and, for expanded clones, a class.

-	TRBV7-2	-	TRBJ2-3	CASSPGANTDTQYF	TGTGCCAGCAGCCCGGGGGCCAACACAGATACGCAGTATTTT
-	TRBV29-1	-	TRBJ2-5	CSVDNQQETQYF	TGCAGCGTTGATAATCAACAAGAGACCCAGTACTTC
-	TRBV11-1	-	TRBJ2-5	CASSIRTETQYF	TGTGCCAGCAGCATACGTACGGAGACCCAGTACTTC
few	TRBV5-6	-	TRBJ2-5	CASSLRVTETQYF	TGTGCCAGCAGCTTGAGGGTTACGGAGACCCAGTACTTC
-	TRBV2	-	TRBJ2-5	CASSDGVGRTQYF	TGTGCCAGCAGTGATGGGGTTGGGCGGACCCAGTACTTC
-	TRBV6-5	TRBD2	TRBJ2-5	CATTLPGTSGATQYF	TGTGCCACCACGCTCCCCGGGACTAGCGGGGCAACCCAGTACTTC
-	TRBV20-1	TRBD2	TRBJ2-1	CSASSGAGGLSDEQFF	TGCAGTGCTAGTAGCGGAGCGGGAGGCCTCTCCGATGAGCAGTTCTTC
-	TRBV9	-	TRBJ1-2	CASSADGLRGYTF	TGTGCCAGCAGCGCCGACGGACTCCGGGGCTACACCTTC
once	TRBV5-1	TRBD1	TRBJ1-6	CASSLMTGEGNSPLHF	TGCGCCAGCAGCTTGATGACAGGGGAGGGGAATTCACCCCTCCACTTT
-	TRBV30	-	TRBJ2-1	CAWAGSGDEQFF	TGTGCCTGGGCGGGATCGGGGGATGAGCAGTTCTTC
once	TRBV4-3	-	TRBJ1-4	CASSQDWAGREKLFF	TGCGCCAGCAGCCAAGATTGGGCGGGTCGCGAAAAACTGTTTTTT
-	TRBV20-1	-	TRBJ2-7	CSARDGTDEQYF	TGCAGTGCTAGAGATGGAACGGACGAGCAGTACTTC
-	TRBV29-1	-	TRBJ1-2	CSVSQNRQDGYTF	TGCAGCGTCTCTCAAAACCGACAGGACGGCTACACCTTC
-	TRBV20-1	TRBD2	TRBJ2-1	CSAKPPGLTNEQFF	TGCAGTGCTAAACCACCGGGACTAACCAATGAGCAGTTCTTC
-	TRBV5-1	TRBD1	TRBJ2-5	CASIGRDRSETQYF	TGCGCCAGCATCGGCCGGGACAGAAGTGAGACCCAGTACTTC
-	TRBV2	-	TRBJ2-5	CASSFNRRETQYF	TGTGCCAGCAGTTTTAACAGGCGCGAGACCCAGTACTTC
-	TRBV9	TRBD2	TRBJ2-1	CASSVSEREYSEQFF	TGTGCCAGCAGCGTTTCTGAGCGGGAGTATAGTGAGCAGTTCTTC
-	TRBV28	TRBD2	TRBJ2-7	CASSLDSGRPYEQYF	TGTGCCAGCAGTTTGGATAGCGGGAGGCCGTACGAGCAGTACTTC
-	TRBV28	-	TRBJ2-7	CASSAALGTYEQYF	TGTGCCAGCAGTGCAGCTCTCGGTACCTACGAGCAGTACTTC
-	TRBV29-1	-	TRBJ2-5	CSAAGTAGGETQYF	TGCAGCGCCGCCGGGACTGCCGGAGGGGAGACCCAGTACTTC
-	TRBV20-1	-	TRBJ2-5	CSAYRTEETQYF	TGCAGTGCTTATCGGACAGAAGAGACCCAGTACTTC
-	TRBV5-4	TRBD1	TRBJ2-5	CASATGFQETQYF	TGTGCCAGCGCGACAGGGTTCCAAGAGACCCAGTACTTC
-	TRBV19	TRBD1	TRBJ2-7	CASKITGGSYEQYF	TGTGCCAGTAAGATTACAGGGGGCAGTTACGAGCAGTACTTC
-	TRBV9	-	TRBJ2-2	CASSAARGTGELFF	TGTGCCAGCAGCGCGGCCCGCGGCACCGGGGAGCTGTTTTTT
once	TRBV30	-	TRBJ2-1	CAWRRSGNEQFF	TGTGCCTGGAGGCGGAGTGGCAATGAGCAGTTCTTC
-	TRBV25-1	-	TRBJ2-7	CASTSGRGYEQYF	TGTGCCAGCACCTCTGGCAGGGGCTACGAGCAGTACTTC
-	TRBV13	-	TRBJ2-3	CASSSGEFPDTQYF	TGTGCCAGCAGCTCCGGGGAGTTCCCAGATACGCAGTATTTT
few	TRBV7-9	TRBD1	TRBJ1-1	CASSQEGQGFMNTEAFF	TGTGCCAGCAGCCAAGAAGGACAGGGCTTTATGAACACTGAAGCTTTCTTT
once	TRBV3-1	-	TRBJ2-3	CASSSTVGDDTQYF	TGTGCCAGCAGCTCGACAGTTGGTGACGATACGCAGTATTTT
-	TRBV20-1	-	TRBJ2-3	CSAPLSEWYTDTQYF	TGCAGTGCTCCACTGAGCGAATGGTATACAGATACGCAGTATTTT
-	TRBV27	TRBD2	TRBJ2-1	CASSLWEGKNEQFF	TGTGCCAGCAGTTTATGGGAGGGAAAAAATGAGCAGTTCTTC
-	TRBV29-1	-	TRBJ2-7	CSVEGTHYEQYF	TGCAGCGTTGAAGGCACCCACTACGAGCAGTACTTC
-	TRBV4-2	-	TRBJ2-1	CASSQELRDLLFF	TGTGCCAGCAGCCAAGAGCTCCGGGACCTACTCTTCTTC
-	TRBV30	-	TRBJ2-2	CAENRANTGELFF	TGTGCCGAAAACCGGGCCAACACCGGGGAGCTGTTTTTT
-	TRBV7-9	TRBD1	TRBJ2-1	CASSLRGQVGNEQFF	TGTGCCAGCAGCTTACGAGGACAGGTGGGCAATGAGCAGTTCTTC
-	TRBV24-1	-	TRBJ2-5	CATSDGSETQYF	TGTGCCACCAGTGATGGATCGGAGACCCAGTACTTC
-	TRBV20-1	TRBD2	TRBJ2-1	CSASPGLASNEQFF	TGCAGTGCTAGCCCGGGACTAGCGTCCAATGAGCAGTTCTTC
-	TRBV2	-	TRBJ1-5	CASSERALTSQHF	TGTGCCAGCAGTGAAAGGGCCCTCACCTCCCAGCATTTT
-	TRBV6-5	-	TRBJ1-3	CASSYSGGRRNTIYF	TGTGCCAGCAGTTACTCCGGGGGTCGGAGAAACACCATATATTTT
-	TRBV2	-	TRBJ2-1	CASSELAGDEQFF	TGTGCCAGCAGTGAGTTAGCCGGGGATGAGCAGTTCTTC
-	TRBV15	-	TRBJ2-7	CATSSPTGDYEQYF	TGTGCCACCAGCAGCCCTACGGGAGACTACGAGCAGTACTTC
-	TRBV28	-	TRBJ2-1	CASSLGAAFGNEQFF	TGTGCCAGCAGTTTAGGGGCGGCCTTCGGGAATGAGCAGTTCTTC
-	TRBV19	-	TRBJ2-3	CASSIRRAGTDTQYF	TGTGCCAGTAGTATACGCCGGGCGGGCACAGATACGCAGTATTTT
-	TRBV14	-	TRBJ1-1	CASSPQTSPGTEAFF	TGTGCCAGCAGCCCCCAGACCAGCCCGGGCACTGAAGCTTTCTTT
-	TRBV18	TRBD1	TRBJ1-1	CASSPGQGADTEAFF	TGTGCCAGCTCACCCGGACAGGGGGCGGACACTGAAGCTTTCTTT
-	TRBV20-1	-	TRBJ1-1	CSAMDRPTEAFF	TGCAGTGCCATGGACAGACCCACTGAAGCTTTCTTT
-	TRBV2	TRBD2	TRBJ2-3	CASSATSISADTQYF	TGTGCCAGCAGTGCGACTAGCATTAGCGCAGATACGCAGTATTTT
-	TRBV6-2/TRBV6-3	TRBD2	TRBJ2-7	CASSPNLAGLPYEQYF	TGTGCCAGCAGCCCGAATCTAGCGGGCCTCCCCTACGAGCAGTACTTC
-	TRBV5-1	-	TRBJ2-1	CASSLEVSGTGFF	TGCGCCAGCAGCTTGGAGGTTAGCGGGACAGGGTTCTTC
few	TRBV7-2	-	TRBJ2-6	CASSSSTSSPGANVLTF	TGTGCCAGCAGCTCCTCGACGTCCTCCCCAGGGGCCAACGTCCTGACTTTC
-	TRBV18	-	TRBJ1-2	CASSPRRGSYGYTF	TGTGCCAGCTCACCGCGAAGGGGTTCTTATGGCTACACCTTC
-	TRBV20-1	-	TRBJ2-7	CSARAFLQGRGYEQYF	TGCAGTGCTAGAGCCTTTTTACAGGGAAGGGGGTACGAGCAGTACTTC
-	TRBV5-4	TRBD2	TRBJ2-1	CASSTTSGGQGEQFF	TGTGCCAGCAGCACGACTAGCGGGGGCCAAGGAGAGCAGTTCTTC
-	TRBV4-2	-	TRBJ2-5	CASSQDRRASGQETQYF	TGTGCCAGCAGCCAAGATCGGCGGGCGTCTGGGCAAGAGACCCAGTACTTC